This T cell receptor (beta chain) comes out of a study of blood T cell repertoires in COVID-19. Study summary: Samples of COVID-19 (acute and convalescent) were obtained from the United States, Italy and Spain.

The ends were cut back, 2 bases at V and 3 bases at J, with 8 bases in the middle. CDR1 and CDR2 (germline): MNHEY, SVGAGI. This CDR3 is 14 amino acids long. Seattle researchers signed up patients amid active infection and tracked them longitudinally. Per the original methods: Scientists estimated how many nucleated cells there were by amplifying reference gene primers. The data were produced by immunoSEQ multiplex PCR, yet TCRdb's version contains in-frame clones alone and is incomplete. V, J and clone size reflect that table, while D and trimming were determined from the DNA. Among fewer than 200,000 clones, around 83% were seen once, and the ten largest hold approximately 5.4%.

The sequence came from a woman between 50 and 59 years old with COVID-19, enrolled during active disease. The sample was peripheral blood. This chain uses TRBV6-5 with TRBJ2-1; D might be TRBD1 (5 bases). The CDR3 nucleotides are TGTGCCAGCAGTTACACTGACAGCTACAATGAGCAGTTCTTC. Protein: CASSYTDSYNEQFF.